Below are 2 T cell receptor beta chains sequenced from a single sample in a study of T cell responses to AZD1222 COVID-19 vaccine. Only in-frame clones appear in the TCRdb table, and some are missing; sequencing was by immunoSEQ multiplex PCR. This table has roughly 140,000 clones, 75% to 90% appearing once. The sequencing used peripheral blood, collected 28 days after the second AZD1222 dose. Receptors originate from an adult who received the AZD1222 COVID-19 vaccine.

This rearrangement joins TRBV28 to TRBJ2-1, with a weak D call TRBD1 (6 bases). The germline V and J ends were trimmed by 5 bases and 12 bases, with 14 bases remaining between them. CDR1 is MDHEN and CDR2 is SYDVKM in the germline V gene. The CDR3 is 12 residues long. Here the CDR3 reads CASSVAGTLQFF. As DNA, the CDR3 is TGTGCCAGCAGTGTTGCCGGGACACTGCAGTTCTTC.

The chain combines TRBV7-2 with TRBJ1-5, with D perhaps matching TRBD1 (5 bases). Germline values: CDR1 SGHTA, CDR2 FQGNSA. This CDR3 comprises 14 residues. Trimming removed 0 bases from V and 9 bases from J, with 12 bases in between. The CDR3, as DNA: TGTGCCAGCAGCTTAGCGGGGGGTGATCGGCCCCAGCATTTT. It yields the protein CASSLAGGDRPQHF.